These T cell receptor beta chains were read from a single sample in a study of beta chain features in type 1 diabetes. Clones were read by immunoSEQ multiplex PCR, and TCRdb kept only the in-frame ones, dropping some. Among 150,000 to 200,000 clones listed, 13% were seen once. The material sequenced was central memory CD4+ T cells from blood. These receptor sequences come from a woman aged 18 to 35 in good health. Each CDR3 is given with its conserved first and last residue. A D gene is named only where the DNA matches it firmly. The size of a clone is reported for some rows only, either as once, few or many, or as a class for expanded clones.

- | TRBJ2-1 | TRBV2 | - | TGTGCCAGCAGCCAACTAGGGAATGAGCAGTTCTTC | CASSQLGNEQFF
few | TRBJ2-5 | TRBV30 | - | TGTGCCTGGAATAGCTGGTCAGGGGTATCGGAGACCCAGTACTTC | CAWNSWSGVSETQYF
- | TRBJ2-7 | TRBV6-6 | TRBD2 | TGTGCCAGCAGCGAGAGCGGGGGCTCTGCCTACGAGCAGTACTTC | CASSESGGSAYEQYF
few | TRBJ2-3 | TRBV6-5 | - | TGTGCCAGCAGTTTTAGCGGAACTAGCACAGATACGCAGTATTTT | CASSFSGTSTDTQYF
- | TRBJ1-2 | TRBV9 | TRBD1 | TGTGCCAGCAGCGGGAGGACAGGGGGCTACTATGGCTACACCTTC | CASSGRTGGYYGYTF
few | TRBJ2-3 | TRBV29-1 | TRBD1 | TGCAGCGTTGAAGATCGTAAACAGGGGCCAGATACGCAGTATTTT | CSVEDRKQGPDTQYF
few | TRBJ2-5 | TRBV11-2 | - | TGTGCCAGCAGCCCCCCAGCACTAGTAATGGGAGAGACCCAGTACTTC | CASSPPALVMGETQYF
few | TRBJ1-4 | TRBV2 | - | TGTGCCAGCAGTGCTCTGGAAAAACTGTTTTTT | CASSALEKLFF
few | TRBJ2-7 | TRBV11-2 | TRBD2 | TGTGCCAGCACCCACGGGGTAGCGGGAGAATACGAGCAGTACTTC | CASTHGVAGEYEQYF
- | TRBJ2-7 | TRBV6-1 | - | TGTGCCAGCAGTGGGTCGGTGGGGCAGCTCTACGAGCAGTACTTC | CASSGSVGQLYEQYF